The TCR beta chain described here comes from a study of blood T cell repertoires in COVID-19 (TCRdb year 2020). In the study overall: Samples covering the acute and convalescent phases of COVID-19 were provided by collaborators in the United States, Italy and Spain. The material from the prospective study consisted of cDNA or gDNA derived from T cells, B-cell-depleted T cells, or PBMCs. Deeply sampled blood TCRbeta repertoires from subjects exposed to, actively infected with, or recovered from COVID-19 were included in the dataset. The repertoires were made available in a free public database intended to serve as a resource for research on the immune response to SARS-CoV-2. Samples came from the ongoing ImmuneRACE study (first 160 participants) plus 1,254 subjects from 6 global collaborators. Nearly every sample came with metadata listing a de-identified subject ID, COVID-19 status, age in years and sex. HLA class I and class II types, where available, came from metadata supplied by the sample provider rather than from assay-based typing.

As regards this clone: Which antigen it targets is not known. No quality values exist for individual bases; no much larger clone is one base distant.

Beyond this particular receptor, the publication reports: Clinical and demographic metadata were provided uncurated, with the amount varying by source and participant.

TCRbeta CDR3 regions were amplified from genomic DNA using the immunoSEQ Assay, a bias-controlled multiplex PCR. For the original study's pipeline: Nucleated cell counts per sample were estimated from amplification of reference gene primers within the assay. Sequence reads were collapsed and filtered to measure the absolute abundance of every unique TCRbeta CDR3 rearrangement. For each sample, productive Simpson clonality was calculated by taking the square root of Simpson's diversity index across productive rearrangements. What TCRdb holds here is the immuneACCESS table cut down to in-frame rearrangements. Part of the clones is not present; checked against another copy, under half of the missing clones reflect an unresolved V gene, and the others are unexplained. The V and J calls and clone size were taken over from that table, and D and trimming were inferred from the DNA. In all, the sample holds about 330,000 clones, and 92% of those were seen once. Of the sample, less than 20% is held by the ten largest clones.

In the prospective study, participants were roughly 18 to 95 years old, resided in fewer than 25 geographic areas of the United States, and were enrolled through a virtual design. In the prospective study, participants were assigned to cohorts based on the clinical history participants reported in a screening survey and a study questionnaire. Recovered participants in ImmuneRACE Cohort 3 were defined as having two consecutive negative NP/OP PCR tests, clearance from a healthcare professional, or resolution of symptoms. Mobile phlebotomists in the prospective study collected whole blood, serum and a nasopharyngeal or oropharyngeal swab from every participant. Participants in the prospective study had the option to provide additional blood draws and questionnaires over a roughly two-month period. Before DNA extraction, blood samples from the prospective study were shipped at room temperature or frozen.

The clonotype comes from a woman aged 25 to 45 who had recovered from COVID-19. The material sequenced was PBMCs or T cells enriched from blood (not recorded which).

Here the CDR3 is given as CASSPGEGRNQPQHF. The DNA reads as follows: TGTGCCAGCAGTCCCGGGGAGGGGCGAAATCAGCCCCAGCATTTT. The V and J segments used are TRBV6-5 and TRBJ1-5, and possibly TRBD1, on 5 matching bases. Reading from cysteine to phenylalanine, the CDR3 counts 15 amino acids. The DNA shown is the 45-base CDR3, in frame from base 1. V loses 5 bases of germline sequence and J loses 4 bases, and the interval between the two ends is 15 bases. The CDR1 and CDR2 encoded by the germline V gene are MNHEY and SVGAGI.